The sample holds one count of the clone carrying this TCR beta chain. Its antigen remains unidentified. This entry belongs to a study of OX40 agonist ivuxolimab in advanced cancers. The overall study: Patients received the agonistic anti-OX40 (CD134) antibody ivuxolimab. Patients in the trial were receiving intravenous ivuxolimab every 2 weeks, at doses of 0.01 to 10 mg/kg. Study-wide results and limits: Antigen specificity was not determined for the expanded peripheral T cells. Researchers report that CD8+ T cells had, on average, more expanded clones than CD4+.

V gave up 1 base and J gave up 0 bases, with 11 bases separating them. CDR3 length equals 16 residues. From germline, CDR1 is SGHNT and CDR2 YYREEE (reference sequence). Profiling relied on immunoSEQ multiplex PCR, and the TCRdb table lists in-frame clones only, not all of them. Here the sample spans tens of thousands of clones, more than 75% being singletons. The sample here was CD4+ or CD8+ T cells sorted from blood, taken in a trial of the OX40 agonist ivuxolimab. The clonotype was recovered from an adult with an advanced solid tumor such as melanoma, head and neck, liver or kidney cancer. The gene calls are TRBV5-4 and TRBJ2-1; possible D gene TRBD1, 6 bases. For the CDR3, the DNA is TGTGCCAGCAGCTTGAAGGGGGTCAGCTCCTACAATGAGCAGTTCTTC. This encodes CASSLKGVSSYNEQFF.